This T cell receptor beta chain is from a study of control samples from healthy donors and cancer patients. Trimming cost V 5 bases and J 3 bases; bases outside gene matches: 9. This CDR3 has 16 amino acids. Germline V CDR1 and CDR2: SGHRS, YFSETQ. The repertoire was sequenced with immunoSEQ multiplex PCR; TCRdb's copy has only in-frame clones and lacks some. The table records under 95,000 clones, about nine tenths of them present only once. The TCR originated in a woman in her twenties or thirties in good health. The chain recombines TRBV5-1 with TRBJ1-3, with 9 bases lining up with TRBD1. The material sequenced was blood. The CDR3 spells CASSSADRGGGNTIYF. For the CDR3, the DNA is TGCGCCAGCAGTTCAGCGGACAGGGGCGGTGGAAACACCATATATTTT.